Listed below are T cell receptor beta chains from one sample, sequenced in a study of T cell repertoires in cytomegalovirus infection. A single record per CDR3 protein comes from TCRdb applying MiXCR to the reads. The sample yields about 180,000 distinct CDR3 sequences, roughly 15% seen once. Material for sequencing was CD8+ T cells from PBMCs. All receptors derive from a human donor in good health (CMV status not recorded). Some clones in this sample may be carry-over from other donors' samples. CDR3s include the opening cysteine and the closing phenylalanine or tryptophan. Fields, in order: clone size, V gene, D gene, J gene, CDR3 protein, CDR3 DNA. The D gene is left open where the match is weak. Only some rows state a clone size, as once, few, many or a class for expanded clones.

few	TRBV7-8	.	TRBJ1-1	CASSRTAMNTEAFF	TGTGCCAGCAGCAGGACAGCCATGAACACTGAAGCTTTCTTT
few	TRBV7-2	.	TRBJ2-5	CASSLGRGWETQYF	TGTGCCAGCAGCTTAGGCCGGGGATGGGAGACCCAGTACTTC
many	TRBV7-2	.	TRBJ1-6	CASSLAPESSYNSPLHF	TGTGCCAGCAGCTTAGCTCCAGAAAGCTCCTATAATTCACCCCTCCACTTT
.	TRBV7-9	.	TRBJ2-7	CASSSKIEFAGSYEQYF	TGTGCCAGCAGCTCCAAGATTGAGTTTGCTGGGTCCTACGAGCAGTACTTC
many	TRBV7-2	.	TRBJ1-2	CASSLEDRGYTF	TGTGCCAGCAGCTTAGAAGACAGGGGCTACACCTTC
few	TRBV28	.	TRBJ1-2	CASSLSLDRPYGYTF	TGTGCCAGCAGTTTATCCTTGGACAGACCCTATGGCTACACCTTC
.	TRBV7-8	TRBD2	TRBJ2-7	CASSLAFSGAYEQYF	TGTGCCAGCAGCTTAGCGTTTAGCGGGGCCTACGAGCAGTACTTC
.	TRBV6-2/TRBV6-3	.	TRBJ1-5	CASSRPGLGNQPQHF	TGTGCCAGCAGTCGACCGGGGTTAGGGAATCAGCCCCAGCATTTT
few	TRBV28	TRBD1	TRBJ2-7	CASSFSDRDWDEQYF	TGTGCCAGCAGTTTCAGCGACAGGGATTGGGACGAGCAGTACTTC
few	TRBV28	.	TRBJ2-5	CASSPLQEGETQYF	TGTGCCAGCAGTCCCTTACAGGAGGGAGAGACCCAGTACTTC
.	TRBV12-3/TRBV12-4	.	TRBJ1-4	CASSSRIGGKTEKLFF	TGTGCCAGCAGTTCTCGAATAGGGGGGAAGACTGAAAAACTGTTTTTT
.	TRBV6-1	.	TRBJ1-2	CASSSGLLDYGYTF	TGTGCCAGCAGTTCGGGACTTCTTGACTATGGCTACACCTTC
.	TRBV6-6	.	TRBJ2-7	CASSYVGSYEQYF	TGTGCCAGCAGTTACGTAGGCAGCTACGAGCAGTACTTC
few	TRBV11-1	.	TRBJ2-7	CASRHALESSYEQYF	TGTGCCAGCAGACATGCACTGGAGAGCTCCTACGAGCAGTACTTC
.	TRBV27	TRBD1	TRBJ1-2	CASSLGLDRGDGGYTF	TGTGCCAGCAGTTTAGGGTTGGACAGGGGAGATGGGGGCTACACCTTC
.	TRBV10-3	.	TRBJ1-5	CAISESLRGNQPQHF	TGTGCCATCAGTGAGTCGCTAAGGGGGAATCAGCCCCAGCATTTT
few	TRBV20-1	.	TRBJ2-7	CSARADQGNYEQYF	TGCAGTGCTAGGGCCGACCAGGGGAACTACGAGCAGTACTTC
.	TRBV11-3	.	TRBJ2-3	CASSPGAATDTQYF	TGTGCCAGCAGCCCAGGGGCAGCCACAGATACGCAGTATTTT
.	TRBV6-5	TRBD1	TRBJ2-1	CASSYGPGGVNEQFF	TGTGCCAGCAGTTACGGGCCAGGGGGTGTCAATGAGCAGTTCTTC
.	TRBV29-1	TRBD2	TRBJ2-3	CSVEEGRSGARDTQYF	TGCAGCGTTGAAGAAGGAAGAAGCGGGGCCCGGGATACGCAGTATTTT
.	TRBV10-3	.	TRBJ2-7	CAISESGGALREQYF	TGTGCCATCAGTGAGTCGGGCGGGGCCCTTAGGGAGCAGTACTTC